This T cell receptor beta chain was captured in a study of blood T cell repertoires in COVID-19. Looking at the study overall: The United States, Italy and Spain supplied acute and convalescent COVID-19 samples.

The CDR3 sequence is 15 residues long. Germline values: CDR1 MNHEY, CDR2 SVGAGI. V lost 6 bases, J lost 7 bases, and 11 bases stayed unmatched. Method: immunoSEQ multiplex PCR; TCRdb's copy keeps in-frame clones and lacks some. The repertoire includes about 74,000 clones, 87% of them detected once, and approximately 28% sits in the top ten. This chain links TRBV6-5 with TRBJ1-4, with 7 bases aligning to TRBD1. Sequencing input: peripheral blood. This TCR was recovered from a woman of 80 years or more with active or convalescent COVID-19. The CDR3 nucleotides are TGTGCCAGCAGGCCCACAGGGGTAGGGACTGAAAAACTGTTTTTT. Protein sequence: CASRPTGVGTEKLFF.